Here is one TCR beta chain with its context. Methods used by the authors: By means of reference gene primer amplification, nucleated cell counts were estimated. TCRdb keeps only in-frame clones here, not all; method: immunoSEQ multiplex PCR. V, J and clone size reflect that table, while D and trimming were determined from the DNA. The data contain approximately 260,000 clones, about 80% of them singletons. The sample comes from a study of blood T cell repertoires in COVID-19. Study context: Whether acute or convalescent, the COVID-19 samples came from the United States, Italy and Spain. PBMCs, B-cell-depleted T cells, or T cells provided the cDNA or gDNA that made up the material.

The CDR3 spans 17 residues. Germline assignment: CDR1 SGHRS and CDR2 YFSETQ. V dropped 0 bases and J dropped 2; count of bases not matched to a gene: 4. The chain couples TRBV5-1 to TRBJ2-2; 10 nucleotides agree with TRBD1. Sequencing was carried out using peripheral blood. The TCR comes from a human donor in a cohort sampled during active COVID-19. The CDR3 DNA reads as TGCGCCAGCAGCTTGGCCGGGACAGGGGTTAACACCGGGGAGCTGTTTTTT. This codes for CASSLAGTGVNTGELFF.